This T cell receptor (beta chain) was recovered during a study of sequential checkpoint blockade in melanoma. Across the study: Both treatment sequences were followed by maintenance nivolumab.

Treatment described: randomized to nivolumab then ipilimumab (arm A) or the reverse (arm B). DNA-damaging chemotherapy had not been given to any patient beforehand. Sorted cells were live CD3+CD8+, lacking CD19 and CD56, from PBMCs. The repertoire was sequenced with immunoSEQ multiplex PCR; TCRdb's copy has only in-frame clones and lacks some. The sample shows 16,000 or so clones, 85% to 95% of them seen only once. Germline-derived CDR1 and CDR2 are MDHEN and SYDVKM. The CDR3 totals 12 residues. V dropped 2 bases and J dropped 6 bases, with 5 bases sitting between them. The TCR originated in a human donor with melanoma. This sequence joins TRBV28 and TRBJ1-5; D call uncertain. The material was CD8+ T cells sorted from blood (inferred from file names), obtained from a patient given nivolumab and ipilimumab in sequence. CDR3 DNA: TGTGCCAGCAGTTTAGGGAGTCAGCCCCAGCATTTT. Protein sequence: CASSLGSQPQHF. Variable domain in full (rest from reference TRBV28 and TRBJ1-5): DVKVTQSSRYLVKRTGEKVFLECVQDMDHENMFWYRQDPGLGLRLIYFSYDVKMKEKGDIPEGYSVSREKKERFSLILESASTNQTSMYLCASSLGSQPQHFGDGTRLSIL.